Listed here are 2 T cell receptor beta chains from one sample, sequenced in a study of T cell changes during pregnancy in multiple sclerosis. The repertoire was sequenced with immunoSEQ multiplex PCR; TCRdb's copy has only in-frame clones and lacks some. Of over 50,000 clones detected, approximately 87% appear once; the ten largest clones hold 5.3%. The sequencing sample was made of peripheral blood from another person, used as feeder cells. The receptors derive from a human donor whose cells served as feeder cells for cultures in a pregnancy study.

This clone was recorded a few times. At the DNA level, this CDR3 is encoded by other sequences in the same sample as well. The CDR3 here is CASTRGGSGNTIYF. DNA for the CDR3: TGTGCCAGTACCCGAGGGGGGTCTGGAAACACCATATATTTT. The rearrangement joins TRBV19 to TRBJ1-3; TRBD1 might be the D (6 bases). Trimming stripped 7 bases from V and 1 base from J, with 11 bases between. The CDR3 covers 14 residues. Germline V gene data show CDR1 as LNHDA and CDR2 as SQIVND (reference sequence).

The rearrangement uses TRBV9 and TRBJ2-1; D not certain. This CDR3 has 13 amino acids. Trimming left V 0 bases short and J 7 bases short, with 8 bases between. Per germline, CDR1 SGDLS and CDR2 YYNGEE. Here the CDR3 reads CASSVGGWNEQFF. CDR3 nucleotide sequence: TGTGCCAGCAGCGTAGGAGGATGGAATGAGCAGTTCTTC.